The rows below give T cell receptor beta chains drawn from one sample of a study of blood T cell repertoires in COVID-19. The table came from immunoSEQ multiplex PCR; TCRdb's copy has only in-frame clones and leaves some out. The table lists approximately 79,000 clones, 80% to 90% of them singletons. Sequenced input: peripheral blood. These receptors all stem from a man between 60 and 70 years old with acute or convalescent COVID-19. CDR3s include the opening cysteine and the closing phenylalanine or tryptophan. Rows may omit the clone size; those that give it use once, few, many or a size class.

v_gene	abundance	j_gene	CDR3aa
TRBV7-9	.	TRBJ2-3	CASSPTLAGYTDTQYF
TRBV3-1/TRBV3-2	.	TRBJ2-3	CASSLGLAGGSDTQYF
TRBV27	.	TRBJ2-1	CASSPPGLFSDNEQFF
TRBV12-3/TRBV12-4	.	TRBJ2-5	CASSLLETQYF
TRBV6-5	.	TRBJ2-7	CASSSPDRVYEQYF
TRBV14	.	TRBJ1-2	CASSPILGQDYGYTF
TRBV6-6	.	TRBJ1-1	CASSLQGENTEAFF
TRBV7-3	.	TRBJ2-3	CASSLATSGLTDTQYF
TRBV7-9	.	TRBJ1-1	CASSPLEDWTGMYTEAFF
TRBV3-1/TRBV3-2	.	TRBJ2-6	CASSQALGRAGANVLTF
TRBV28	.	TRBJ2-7	CASSPLPGQRGREQYF
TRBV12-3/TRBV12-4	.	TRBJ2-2	CASRQGAGELFF
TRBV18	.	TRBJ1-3	CASSPTGPGNTIYF
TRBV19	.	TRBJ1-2	CASSPNNPRTARVNYGYTF
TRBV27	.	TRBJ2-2	CASSSLGGSNTGELFF
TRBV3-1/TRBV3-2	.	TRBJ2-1	CASSQTYNEQFF
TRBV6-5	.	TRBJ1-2	CASSYFGGAVDGYTF
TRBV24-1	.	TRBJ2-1	CATSDPRKPYNEQFF
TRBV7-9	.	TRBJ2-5	CASSLSRSQETQYF
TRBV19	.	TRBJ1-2	CASKQGAYGYTF
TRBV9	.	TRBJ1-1	CASSPLPENTEAFF
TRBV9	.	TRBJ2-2	CASSVPQGMDTGELFF
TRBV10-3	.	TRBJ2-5	CAIGSGSSETQYF
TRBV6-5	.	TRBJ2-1	CASISGTGLGNEQFF
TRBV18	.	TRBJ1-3	CASSPSGRNTIYF
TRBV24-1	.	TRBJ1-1	CATSDHGQGDRAEAFF
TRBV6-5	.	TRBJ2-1	CASSYGAGVNEQFF
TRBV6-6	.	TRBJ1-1	CASSRGQGKMHTEAFF
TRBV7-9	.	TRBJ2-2	CASSFGGGINTGELFF
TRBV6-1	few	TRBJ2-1	CASSGRLAGAPSNEQFF
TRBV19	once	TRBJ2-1	CASSAGQGRNEQFF
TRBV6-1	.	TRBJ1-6	CASSELFHNSPLHF
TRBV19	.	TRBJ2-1	CASRDRGRIDEQFF
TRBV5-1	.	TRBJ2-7	CASSLAPGSARGEQYF
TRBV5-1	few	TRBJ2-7	CASSPTGGSYEQYF
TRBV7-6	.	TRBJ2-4	CASSPVAGEGNIQYF
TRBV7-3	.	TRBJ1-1	CASSNRANTEAFF
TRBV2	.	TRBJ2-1	CASRVAVQDYNEQFF
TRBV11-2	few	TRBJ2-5	CASSSGTTGETQYF
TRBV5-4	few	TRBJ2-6	CASSLPVSGANVLTF
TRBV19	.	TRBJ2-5	CASSTRLGGWETQYF
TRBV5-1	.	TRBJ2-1	CASYRGGGSSYNEQFF
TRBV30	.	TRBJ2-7	CAWSLLAGGSSYEQYF
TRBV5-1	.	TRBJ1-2	CASSVAGTGNFGYTF